This TCR beta chain appears in the sequencing data of a study of cytomegalovirus exposure and HLA in healthy donors. The trim removed 0 bases at V and 4 bases at J, leaving 7 bases unmatched. The CDR3 is 17 residues long. Germline assignment: CDR1 SGDLS and CDR2 YYNGEE. Study observations and caveats: For most TCR beta V segments, an earlier analysis put the productive rate at about 87% or about 30% of the time.

This clone was detected a few times. What it binds is unknown. Primers: 60 Vbeta forward and 13 Jbeta reverse. Assay used: immunoSEQ multiplex PCR; TCRdb lists only in-frame clones, some missing. The sample lists about 110,000 clones; approximately 70% were seen once. Specimen: PBMCs. The TCR comes from a boy younger than 18 in good health and CMV-seronegative. The genes are TRBV9 and TRBJ2-3; 11 bases line up with TRBD1. CDR3 bases: TGTGCCAGCAGCGTAGCGGGGGGACAGGGGGGGCCAGATACGCAGTATTTT. This translates into CASSVAGGQGGPDTQYF.